These T cell receptor beta chains were read from a single sample in a study of shared clonotypes between healthy human individuals. Repertoires were generated with immunoSEQ multiplex PCR, while TCRdb's copy carries only in-frame clones and drops some. This sample yields 2 million to 2.5 million clones, of which roughly 91% are seen a single time; over 1.5% belongs to the top ten. The sample taken for sequencing was naive CD8+ T cells from PBMCs. These receptors were obtained from a man younger than 30 in good health. Some clones in this sample may be carry-over from other donors' samples. Each CDR3 is given with its conserved first and last residue. The D gene is left open where the match is weak. Only some rows state a clone size, as once, few, many or a class for expanded clones.

size	V	J	D	DNA	CDR3
.	TRBV6-1	TRBJ2-3	TRBD2	TGTGCCAGCAGTGAAGGGGTAGGGCGGGGGACAGATACGCAGTATTTT	CASSEGVGRGTDTQYF
.	TRBV7-2	TRBJ2-2	.	TGTGCCAGCAGCTTAGTCGATGTGACAAACACCGGGGAGCTGTTTTTT	CASSLVDVTNTGELFF
.	TRBV27	TRBJ2-6	.	TGTGCCAGCAGCGGGGGACGGGCCAACGTCCTGACTTTC	CASSGGRANVLTF
.	TRBV4-1	TRBJ2-7	.	TGCGCCAGCAGCCAAGATCCCGGACGCAACTCCTACGAGCAGTACTTC	CASSQDPGRNSYEQYF
.	TRBV28	TRBJ1-6	.	TGTGCCAGCATTGAACAGGGTAATAATTCACCCCTCCACTTT	CASIEQGNNSPLHF
.	TRBV5-6	TRBJ2-7	.	TGTGCCAGCAGCTGGGGCAGGGGCGGGGAGCAGTACTTC	CASSWGRGGEQYF
few	TRBV4-3	TRBJ1-1	.	TGCGCCAGCAGCCAAGACCAAGACAGCCGAGATGAAGCTTTCTTT	CASSQDQDSRDEAFF
.	TRBV6-1	TRBJ2-3	.	TGTGCCAGCAGTCTCCGGACGGAGCACACAGATACGCAGTATTTT	CASSLRTEHTDTQYF
.	TRBV27	TRBJ1-3	.	TGTGCCAGCAGTTTACGTGGGGGGCCTGGAAACACCATATATTTT	CASSLRGGPGNTIYF
.	TRBV28	TRBJ2-1	TRBD2	TGTGCCAGCAGCCGGGGGACTAGCGGCCTCAATGAGCAGTTCTTC	CASSRGTSGLNEQFF
.	TRBV7-9	TRBJ2-1	.	TGTGCCAGCAGCCCAGCTACAGGGAGGTACAATGAGCAGTTCTTC	CASSPATGRYNEQFF
.	TRBV7-9	TRBJ1-4	.	TGTGCCAGCAGGGCCGGGGCAGGAGCTAAACTGTTTTTT	CASRAGAGAKLFF
.	TRBV6-6	TRBJ2-1	TRBD2	TGTGCCAGCATGCAGCAGCGGGAGGGCCATGAGCAGTTCTTC	CASMQQREGHEQFF
.	TRBV6-6	TRBJ2-7	.	TGTGCCAGCAGTTACTGGGGGCCCATGGCCTACGAGCAGTACTTC	CASSYWGPMAYEQYF
.	TRBV4-3	TRBJ2-5	.	TGCGCCAGCAGCCATCGGGAGACGGAAGAGACCCAGTACTTC	CASSHRETEETQYF
.	TRBV7-2	TRBJ2-1	TRBD2	TGTGCCAGCAGCTTACTCCTAGCGGGAGATGAGCAGTTCTTC	CASSLLLAGDEQFF
.	TRBV19	TRBJ1-1	TRBD1	TGTGCCAGTGAACCCCGGGACAGGGGTCCTCTGAACACTGAAGCTTTCTTT	CASEPRDRGPLNTEAFF
.	TRBV27	TRBJ1-1	.	TGTGCCAGCAGGCCTGGCTCGCACCCCAACACTGAAGCTTTCTTT	CASRPGSHPNTEAFF
.	TRBV7-9	TRBJ2-1	TRBD2	TGTGCCAGCAGCTTAGGCCTTGAGCGGGAGTTTAATAATGAGCAGTTCTTC	CASSLGLEREFNNEQFF